The 17 T cell receptor beta chains in this list originate from one sample, sequenced in a study of glioma-infiltrating T cells after dendritic cell vaccination. The assay was immunoSEQ multiplex PCR, and TCRdb's table has in-frame clones only and misses some. The table includes over 80,000 clones, 75% to 90% detected once. Sample time point: after dendritic cell vaccination, including at tumor progression/relapse. The sequenced sample was blood, obtained after dendritic cell vaccination. The receptors originated from a human donor with glioblastoma.

The chain has TRBV20-1 and TRBJ1-1; D ambiguous. Germline-derived CDR1 and CDR2 are DFQATT and SNEGSKA (reference sequence). V was shortened by 4 bases and J by 1 base, with 4 bases between the two germline ends. CDR3 size: 11 residues. The chain's CDR3 is CSATWNTEAFF. Here the CDR3 DNA reads TGCAGTGCTACATGGAACACTGAAGCTTTCTTT.

This chain connects TRBV11-2 to TRBJ2-7; D might be TRBD1 (5 bases). CDR1 SGHAT and CDR2 FQNNGV come from the germline V gene. The V end lost 3 bases, the J end lost 2 bases, and 8 bases lay between the germline ends. The CDR3 sequence is 13 residues long. CDR3 in amino acids: CASSFGRAYEQYV. The CDR3 coding sequence is TGTGCCAGCAGCTTTGGCAGGGCCTACGAGCAGTACGTC.

The rearrangement uses TRBV5-8 and TRBJ2-3; D is possibly TRBD2 (5 bases). Germline CDR1 reads SGHTS; CDR2 reads YDEGEE. V was trimmed by 0 bases and J by 0 bases, leaving 8 bases between them. The CDR3 spans 15 residues. The CDR3 loop is CASSLGASSTDTQYF. CDR3 DNA sequence: TGTGCCAGCAGCTTGGGTGCTAGCAGCACAGATACGCAGTATTTT.

This CDR3 is CASSIGTGTGQPQHF. CDR3 coding DNA: TGTGCCAGCAGCATAGGGACAGGGACTGGACAGCCCCAGCATTTT. The chain carries TRBV6-1 and TRBJ1-5, with TRBD1 matching 9 bases. This CDR3 is built from 15 residues. J gave up 7 bases and V 6 bases, and 10 bases lay outside the gene matches. The germline V gene has CDR1 MNHNS and CDR2 SASEGT.

The chain combines TRBV12-5 with TRBJ1-1; D not resolved. CDR1 is LGHNT and CDR2 is FRNRAP in the germline V gene. The CDR3 loop spans 13 amino acids. V was trimmed by 6 bases and J by 2 bases, leaving 10 bases between them. The CDR3 coding sequence is TGTGCTAGTGGCCTCACAGTTAACACTGAAGCTTTCTTT. This sequence encodes CASGLTVNTEAFF.

V is TRBV7-2 and J is TRBJ1-6, with 8 bases that match TRBD1. CDR3 length equals 17 residues. Trimming took 5 bases from V and 6 from J; bases not matched to a gene: 12. Germline CDR1 reads SGHTA; CDR2 reads FQGNSA. The CDR3 bases are TGTGCCAGCAGCCCCATACCTGACAGGGGCGGTAATTCACCCCTCCACTTT. Its translation is CASSPIPDRGGNSPLHF.

J is TRBJ1-2 and V is TRBV2; 7 positions agree with TRBD1. Germline V lookup: CDR1 SNHLY, CDR2 FYNNEI. There are 13 residues in the CDR3. V trimming: 6 bases; J trimming: 7 bases; junction bases outside the gene matches: 8. The CDR3: CASSPRGESGYTF. In DNA form, the CDR3 reads TGTGCCAGCAGCCCCAGGGGGGAGAGTGGCTACACCTTC.

The chain uses TRBV4-1 and TRBJ2-1; 12 positions agree with TRBD2. CDR1 is MGHRA and CDR2 is YSYEKL in the germline V gene. V was pared by 3 bases and J by 6 bases, with 3 bases of the junction left unmatched. This CDR3 has 15 residues. The CDR3 here is CASSQTSGSFNEQFF. The CDR3 nucleotides read TGCGCCAGCAGCCAGACTAGCGGGAGCTTCAATGAGCAGTTCTTC.

The CDR3 coding sequence is TGTGCCAGAGATCCGAGCTCCTACGAGCAGTACTTC. It translates to CARDPSSYEQYF. The V call is TRBV19, the J call TRBJ2-7; D is unresolved. V lost 9 bases and J 0 bases, leaving 9 bases between the germline ends. Germline V gene lookup returns CDR1 LNHDA and CDR2 SQIVND (reference sequence). The CDR3 runs 12 residues. Using reference TRBV19 and TRBJ2-7 for the parts outside the CDR3, the full variable domain is DGGITQSPKYLFRKEGQNVTLSCEQNLNHDAMYWYRQDPGQGLRLIYYSQIVNDFQKGDIAEGYSVSREKKESFPLTVTSAQKNPTAFYLCARDPSSYEQYFGPGTRLTVT.

This rearrangement joins TRBV7-9 to TRBJ1-2, with TRBD1 matching 9 bases. The CDR3 runs 13 residues. The trim removed 3 bases at V and 6 bases at J, leaving 2 bases unmatched. Per the germline V gene, CDR1 is SEHNR and CDR2 is FQNEAQ (reference sequence). CDR3 region: CASSFTGGDGYTF. CDR3 coding DNA: TGTGCCAGCAGCTTCACAGGGGGCGATGGCTACACCTTC.

The chain recombines TRBV10-3 with TRBJ2-7; 7 bases fit TRBD1. Trimming cost V 3 bases and J 1 base; bases outside gene matches: 9. The CDR3 is 16 residues long. Germline V lookup: CDR1 ENHRY, CDR2 SYGVKD. CDR3 bases: TGTGCCATCAGTGACGGACGGACAGGTAGGTCCTACGAGCAGTACTTC. Protein: CAISDGRTGRSYEQYF.

The chain couples TRBV5-1 to TRBJ2-7; D not resolved. CDR3 length: 16 amino acids. Germline CDR1 and CDR2: SGHRS and YFSETQ. Trimming took 1 base from V and 3 from J, leaving 17 bases between them. This chain's CDR3 is CASSLNRAPDYYEQYF. In nucleotides, the CDR3 is TGCGCCAGCAGCTTGAACCGAGCCCCCGATTACTACGAGCAGTACTTC.

This chain links TRBV10-2 with TRBJ1-1; tentatively, D is TRBD1 (6 bases). V lost 7 bases and J 1 base, leaving 19 bases between the germline ends. Germline V gene sequence: CDR1 WSHSY, CDR2 SAAADI. CDR3 length: 16 amino acids. The CDR3 nucleotides are TGCGCCAGCACCCCGAGTCGGGGGGCTCAGAACACTGAAGCTTTCTTT. Its translation is CASTPSRGAQNTEAFF.

This clone was counted only a few times. The chain recombines TRBV9 with TRBJ2-1; 7 bases are shared with TRBD2. The CDR3 length is 17 residues. V lost 3 bases and J lost 6; bases outside the gene matches: 15. Germline values: CDR1 SGDLS, CDR2 YYNGEE. CDR3 in amino acids: CASSEGPGTGGFNEQFF. The CDR3 DNA reads TGTGCCAGCAGCGAGGGACCGGGGACGGGAGGTTTCAATGAGCAGTTCTTC.

The chain uses TRBV11-2 and TRBJ2-3; D may be TRBD2 (6 bases). CDR1 and CDR2 from the germline V gene are SGHAT and FQNNGV. V was clipped by 0 bases and J by 2 bases, with 12 bases between them. The CDR3 is 16 residues long. CDR3 residues: CASSLDRSGHTDTQYF. The CDR3, as DNA: TGTGCCAGCAGCTTAGATCGGAGCGGGCACACAGATACGCAGTATTTT.

This chain joins TRBV7-3 and TRBJ2-7, with 12 bases matching TRBD2. J was trimmed by 7 bases and V by 5 bases; bases with no gene match: 9. Germline V lookup: CDR1 SGHTA, CDR2 FQGTGA. The CDR3 runs to 15 residues. CDR3 DNA: TGTGCCAGCAGCGGTCGACTAGCGGGAGTAAGGGAGCAGTACGTC. Its protein product is CASSGRLAGVREQYV.

Only a few counts were recorded for this clone. The V and J genes are TRBV6-5 and TRBJ2-7, with D possibly matching TRBD2 (5 bases). The CDR3 contains 13 residues. The V end lost 6 bases, the J end lost 2 bases, and 11 bases lay between the germline ends. In germline, CDR1 is MNHEY, CDR2 SVGAGI. Here the CDR3 DNA reads TGTGCCAGCAGGTTCCGGGATACCTACGAGCAGTACGTC. Residues: CASRFRDTYEQYV.